Listed below are T cell receptor beta chains from one sample, sequenced in a study of T cell repertoires in cytomegalovirus infection. TCRdb called the reads again in MiXCR, with one record for every CDR3 protein. This table holds just under 550,000 distinct CDR3 sequences, 26% found once. Sequencing was done on a sample of PBMCs. The origin of the receptors is a human donor in good health (CMV status not recorded). Some clones in this sample may be carry-over from other donors' samples. Each CDR3 is given with its conserved first and last residue. The D gene is left open where the match is weak. Only part of the rows carry a size: once, few, many, or a class if the clone is expanded.

clone_size	j_call	v_call	d_call	cdr3_aa	cdr3_nt
few	TRBJ2-3	TRBV11-2	.	CASSGWLQGTDTQYF	TGTGCCAGCAGCGGTTGGTTGCAGGGCACAGATACGCAGTATTTT
many	TRBJ1-3	TRBV7-2	.	CASSFPGNRDTIYF	TGTGCCAGCAGCTTCCCCGGGAACCGGGACACCATATATTTT
.	TRBJ2-6	TRBV20-1	.	CSAAKAGTSSGANVLTF	TGCAGTGCCGCAAAAGCGGGGACAAGCTCTGGGGCCAACGTCCTGACTTTC
.	TRBJ2-3	TRBV7-8	TRBD2	CASSLADAGGEDTQYF	TGTGCCAGCAGCTTAGCGGATGCGGGAGGGGAGGATACGCAGTATTTT
.	TRBJ2-1	TRBV5-6	.	CASSVGRPGVQFF	TGTGCCAGCAGCGTTGGACGGCCTGGAGTGCAGTTCTTC
.	TRBJ1-5	TRBV6-5	.	CASSLSPQGSSNQPQHF	TGTGCCAGCAGTTTAAGCCCACAGGGCTCTAGCAATCAGCCCCAGCATTTT
.	TRBJ2-5	TRBV19	TRBD1	CASSIGTGRNGETQYF	TGTGCCAGTAGTATTGGGACAGGGAGGAATGGAGAGACCCAGTACTTC
many	TRBJ1-1	TRBV7-8	.	CASSQFTASWEAFF	TGTGCCAGCAGCCAATTCACGGCTTCGTGGGAAGCTTTCTTT
few	TRBJ1-5	TRBV28	.	CASSLWQGIGVNQPQHF	TGTGCCAGCAGTTTATGGCAGGGGATCGGGGTCAATCAGCCCCAGCATTTT
many	TRBJ2-1	TRBV12-3/TRBV12-4	TRBD2	CASSPVRSGAYNEQFF	TGTGCCAGCAGTCCCGTTCGGAGCGGGGCGTACAATGAGCAGTTCTTC
.	TRBJ2-4	TRBV24-1	.	CATSDGKGSRAKNIQYF	TGTGCCACCAGTGATGGGAAAGGGTCCCGGGCCAAAAACATTCAGTACTTC
.	TRBJ2-4	TRBV6-2/TRBV6-3	.	CASSSPDRNIQYF	TGTGCCAGCAGTTCTCCTGACAGAAACATTCAGTACTTC
.	TRBJ2-7	TRBV20-1	TRBD1	CSAHTVTGAYEQYF	TGCAGTGCCCACACCGTGACAGGGGCCTACGAGCAGTACTTC
.	TRBJ2-1	TRBV6-2/TRBV6-3	TRBD2	CASNLAGGSEQFF	TGTGCCAGCAACCTAGCGGGAGGGAGTGAGCAGTTCTTC
few	TRBJ2-5	TRBV6-1	TRBD2	CASSWTSGRKETQYF	TGTGCCAGCAGTTGGACTAGCGGGAGGAAGGAGACCCAGTACTTC
few	TRBJ2-3	TRBV7-2	.	CASSLFRARTQYF	TGTGCCAGCAGCTTATTCAGGGCCCGGACGCAGTATTTT
.	TRBJ1-6	TRBV20-1	TRBD1	CSATARTGTSSPLHF	TGCAGTGCCACCGCTCGGACAGGGACGAGTTCACCCCTCCACTTT
few	TRBJ2-1	TRBV20-1	.	CSAIPWEPGEQFF	TGCAGTGCCATTCCCTGGGAGCCTGGTGAGCAGTTCTTC
few	TRBJ1-1	TRBV20-1	.	CSAPGEGNTEAFF	TGCAGTGCTCCAGGGGAGGGGAACACTGAAGCTTTCTTT
many	TRBJ1-1	TRBV7-4	TRBD1	CASSSDRVHTEAFF	TGTGCCAGCAGCTCGGACAGGGTCCACACTGAAGCTTTCTTT
.	TRBJ2-5	TRBV4-1	.	CASSQGYLYAQYF	TGCGCCAGCAGCCAAGGGTACCTTTACGCCCAGTACTTC
many	TRBJ2-7	TRBV6-1	.	CASSEPIKQYF	TGTGCCAGCAGTGAACCTATCAAGCAGTACTTC